In this sample, the clone carrying this T cell receptor (beta chain) turned up a few times. TCRdb re-called the RACE reads through MiXCR, storing one row per CDR3 protein. The sample records about 120,000 distinct CDR3 sequences, roughly 15% being singletons. Germline loops: CDR1 MNHEY, CDR2 SMNVEV (reference sequence). The CDR3 spans 15 residues. With V trimmed by 6 bases and J by 0 bases, 5 bases remained unmatched. Regarding time point: patch test 1, 2 weeks after DPC sensitization. Treatment reported: therapeutic diphenylcyclopropenone sensitization with weekly scalp DPC. These data come from a study of human T cells and chemical hapten exposure.

The receptor was isolated from a man in his late teens or twenties with alopecia areata. Some clones in this sample may be carry-over from other donors' samples. This sample comprised whole blood, obtained in connection with sensitization to the hapten diphenylcyclopropenone (DPC). The chain uses TRBV27 and TRBJ1-5; 7 bases are shared with TRBD1. CDR3 sequence (DNA): TGTGCCAGCAGCGAACAGGGGTATAGCAATCAGCCCCAGCATTTT. It translates to CASSEQGYSNQPQHF.